This T cell receptor (beta chain) was captured by sequencing in a study of radiotherapy plus CTLA-4 blockade in lung cancer. Findings and limits, study-wide: Early clonal dynamics of blood T cells, together with interferon-beta, were reported as the best response predictor.

For this clone: The antigen is undetermined.

Clones were read by immunoSEQ multiplex PCR, and TCRdb kept only the in-frame ones, dropping some. Counted here are some 45,000 clones, around 69% occurring once; the ten biggest clones make up just under 8.5%. This CDR3 is built from 13 residues. In germline, CDR1 is SGHTA, CDR2 FQGNSA. Trimming took off 5 bases at V and 13 bases at J, with 18 bases between the two ends. The chain links TRBV7-2 to TRBJ2-1; TRBD1 might be the D (6 bases). This TCR was recovered from a human donor with non-small cell lung cancer who had stable disease on radiotherapy plus ipilimumab. The sequenced sample was peripheral blood, obtained from a patient treated with radiotherapy plus ipilimumab. The CDR3 here is CASSPYRDNHQFF. DNA of the CDR3: TGTGCCAGCAGCCCGTATAGGGACAACCATCAGTTCTTC.